One sample yielded the 5 T cell receptor beta chains listed below, sequenced in a study of T cell responses to AZD1222 COVID-19 vaccine. This table comes from immunoSEQ multiplex PCR, and its TCRdb copy is limited to in-frame clones, with some not included. The sample shows more than 90,000 clones, less than 95% of them seen only once. The sequencing here drew on peripheral blood, taken on day 0 of AZD1222 vaccination. The receptor set was obtained from an adult in good health.

The chain recombines TRBV10-3 with TRBJ2-2; D call uncertain. The CDR3 extends over 13 amino acids. Germline lookup yields CDR1 ENHRY and CDR2 SYGVKD. Trimming removed 6 bases from V and 3 bases from J, with 8 bases in between. CDR3 nucleotides: TGTGCCATCAGAGACCTCGACACCGGGGAGCTGTTTTTT. It specifies CAIRDLDTGELFF.

The chain employs TRBV6-5 and TRBJ2-7; D is uncertain. Germline V gives CDR1 MNHEY, CDR2 SVGAGI. Trimming took 0 bases from V and 3 from J, leaving 12 bases between them. The CDR3 has 15 amino acids. The CDR3 reads CASSYSRPRDYEQYF. As DNA, the CDR3 is TGTGCCAGCAGTTACTCTCGACCACGTGACTACGAGCAGTACTTC.

This chain joins TRBV12-3 or TRBV12-4 and TRBJ1-1; D is unclear. Trimming removed 2 bases at V and 4 bases at J, with 5 bases between. There are 12 residues in the CDR3. Written as DNA, the CDR3 is TGTGCCAGCAGTTTATTTTCCACTGAAGCTTTCTTT. The encoded protein is CASSLFSTEAFF.

This clone was seen just once. The gene calls are TRBV3-1 (or the pseudogene TRBV3-2) and TRBJ1-2; 7 bases align to TRBD1. After removal of 2 bases from V and 6 bases from J, the junction contained 3 bases not matched to a gene. CDR1 is LGHDT and CDR2 is YNNKEL in the germline V gene (reference sequence). The CDR3 extends over 13 amino acids. In nucleotides, the CDR3 is TGTGCCAGCAGCCAAAATCAGGGGGATGGCTACACCTTC. Its translation: CASSQNQGDGYTF.

The chain couples TRBV18 to TRBJ1-1; possible D gene TRBD1, 5 bases. There are 15 residues in the CDR3. CDR1 KGHSH and CDR2 LQKENI come from the germline V gene. Trimming cost V 0 bases and J 3 bases, with 11 bases left between them. This CDR3 is CASSPPQGRDTEAFF. Here the CDR3 DNA reads TGTGCCAGCTCACCACCACAAGGCAGGGACACTGAAGCTTTCTTT.